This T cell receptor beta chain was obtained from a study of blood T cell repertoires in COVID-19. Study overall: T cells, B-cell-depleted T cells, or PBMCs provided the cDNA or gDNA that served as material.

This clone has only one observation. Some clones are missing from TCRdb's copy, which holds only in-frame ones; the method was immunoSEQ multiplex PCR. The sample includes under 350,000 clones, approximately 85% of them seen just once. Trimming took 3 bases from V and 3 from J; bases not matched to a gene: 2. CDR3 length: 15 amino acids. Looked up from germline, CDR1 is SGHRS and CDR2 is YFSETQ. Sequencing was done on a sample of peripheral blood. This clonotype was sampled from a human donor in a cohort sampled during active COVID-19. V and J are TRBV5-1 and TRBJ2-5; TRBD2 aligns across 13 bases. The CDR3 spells CASSWGLAGKETQYF. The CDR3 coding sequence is TGCGCCAGCAGCTGGGGACTAGCGGGGAAAGAGACCCAGTACTTC.